These 5 T cell receptor beta chains share one sample of origin, sequenced in a study of blood T cell repertoires in COVID-19. The table came from immunoSEQ multiplex PCR; TCRdb's copy has only in-frame clones and leaves some out. The profile shows 400,000 to 550,000 clones, about 85% of them singletons. Sequencing was carried out using PBMCs or T cells enriched from blood (not recorded which). Every receptor here comes from a woman under 30 with acute COVID-19.

V is TRBV6-4 and J is TRBJ2-1; TRBD2 matches 10 bases. CDR3 length: 15 amino acids. V lost 3 bases to trimming and J lost 4 bases; unmatched junction nucleotides: 3. Germline assignment: CDR1 MRHNA and CDR2 SNTAGT. The CDR3 reads CASSEELAGYNEQFF. In DNA, the CDR3 is TGTGCCAGCAGTGAAGAACTAGCGGGGTACAATGAGCAGTTCTTC.

The chain joins TRBV18 to TRBJ1-1; 7 nucleotides agree with TRBD1. The CDR3 covers 15 residues. Germline V CDR1 and CDR2: KGHSH, LQKENI. V lost 3 bases to trimming and J lost 3 bases; unmatched junction nucleotides: 7. The CDR3, as DNA: TGTGCCAGCTCACCGCAGACAGGGACGGACACTGAAGCTTTCTTT. This codes for CASSPQTGTDTEAFF.

J is TRBJ1-1 and V is TRBV7-9, with D perhaps TRBD1 (5 bases). Germline CDR1 is SEHNR and CDR2 is FQNEAQ (reference sequence). V was shortened by 5 bases and J by 11 bases, with 21 bases between the two germline ends. The CDR3 loop spans 14 amino acids. The CDR3 sequence: CASSANQAGKGAFF. The DNA for the CDR3 is TGTGCCAGCAGCGCAAACCAAGCGGGGAAGGGGGCTTTCTTT.

A note on this clone: This same CDR3 is encoded by further DNA sequences in the sample. The chain recombines TRBV29-1 with TRBJ2-2; 9 bases align to TRBD1. The J segment lost 4 bases and the V segment lost 7 bases, leaving 1 base of the junction unmatched. The CDR3 runs 12 residues. CDR1 and CDR2 from the germline V gene are SQVTM and ANQGSEA. CDR3 in amino acids: CSATGGTGELFF. Here the CDR3 DNA reads TGCAGCGCGACAGGGGGCACCGGGGAGCTGTTTTTT.

The chain carries TRBV7-2 and TRBJ2-7, with 8 bases identical to TRBD2. Losses at the gene ends were 3 bases for V and 2 bases for J; bases not matched to a gene: 6. This CDR3 region has 15 residues. Germline values: CDR1 SGHTA, CDR2 FQGNSA. Written as DNA, the CDR3 is TGTGCCAGCAGCTTCGGGGGGGGGAAGCCCTACGAGCAGTACTTC. It is translated as CASSFGGGKPYEQYF.